This TCR beta chain was found in a study of blood T cell repertoires in COVID-19. V lost 2 bases, J lost 4 bases, and 11 bases lay in between. CDR3 size: 15 residues. Germline V gene sequence: CDR1 LNHDA, CDR2 SQIVND (reference sequence). Authors' methods: Reference gene primers were amplified, and this amplification served to estimate nucleated cell counts. Repertoires were generated with immunoSEQ multiplex PCR, while TCRdb's copy carries only in-frame clones and drops some. V and J calls and clone size are those listed in that table; D and trimming were worked out from the DNA. The sample has about 86,000 clones, approximately 80% seen once; the top ten hold 30% to 35%.

The V gene is TRBV19, the J gene TRBJ2-2; perhaps TRBD2 as D (5 bases). The sequence was collected from a woman of 80 years or more with active or convalescent COVID-19. Sequenced: peripheral blood. CDR3 bases: TGTGCCAGTAGTATACCGCGGGTGGGCACCGGGGAGCTGTTTTTT. Protein sequence: CASSIPRVGTGELFF.